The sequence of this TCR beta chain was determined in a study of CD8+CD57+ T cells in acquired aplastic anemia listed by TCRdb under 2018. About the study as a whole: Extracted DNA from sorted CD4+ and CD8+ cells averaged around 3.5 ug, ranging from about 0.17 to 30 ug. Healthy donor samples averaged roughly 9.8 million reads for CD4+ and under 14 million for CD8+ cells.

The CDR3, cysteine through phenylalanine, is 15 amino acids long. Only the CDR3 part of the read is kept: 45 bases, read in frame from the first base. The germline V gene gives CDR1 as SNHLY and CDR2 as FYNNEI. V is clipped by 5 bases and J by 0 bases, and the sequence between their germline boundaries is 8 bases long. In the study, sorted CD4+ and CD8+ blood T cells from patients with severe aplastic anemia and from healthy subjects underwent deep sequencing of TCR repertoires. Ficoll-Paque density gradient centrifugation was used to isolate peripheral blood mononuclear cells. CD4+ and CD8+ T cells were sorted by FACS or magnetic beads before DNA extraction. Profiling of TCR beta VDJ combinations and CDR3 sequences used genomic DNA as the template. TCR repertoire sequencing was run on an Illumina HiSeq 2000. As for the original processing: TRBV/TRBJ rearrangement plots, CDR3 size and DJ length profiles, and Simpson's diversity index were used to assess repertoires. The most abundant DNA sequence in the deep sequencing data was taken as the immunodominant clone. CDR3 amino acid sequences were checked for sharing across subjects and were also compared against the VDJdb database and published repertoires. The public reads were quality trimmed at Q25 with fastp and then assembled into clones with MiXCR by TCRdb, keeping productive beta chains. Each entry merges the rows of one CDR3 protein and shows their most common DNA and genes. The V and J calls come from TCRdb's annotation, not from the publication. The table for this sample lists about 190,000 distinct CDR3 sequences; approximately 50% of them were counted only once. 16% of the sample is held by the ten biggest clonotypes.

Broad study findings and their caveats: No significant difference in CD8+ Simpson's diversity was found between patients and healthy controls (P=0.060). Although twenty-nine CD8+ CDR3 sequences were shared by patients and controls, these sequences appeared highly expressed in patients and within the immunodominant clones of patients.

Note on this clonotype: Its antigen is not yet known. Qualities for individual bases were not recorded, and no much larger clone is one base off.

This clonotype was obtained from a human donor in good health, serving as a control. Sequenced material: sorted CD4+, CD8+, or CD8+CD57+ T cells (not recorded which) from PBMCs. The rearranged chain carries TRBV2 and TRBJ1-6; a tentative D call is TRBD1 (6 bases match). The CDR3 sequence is CASSLDSSYNSPLHF. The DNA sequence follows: TGTGCCAGCAGTCTGGACAGCTCCTATAATTCACCCCTCCACTTT.